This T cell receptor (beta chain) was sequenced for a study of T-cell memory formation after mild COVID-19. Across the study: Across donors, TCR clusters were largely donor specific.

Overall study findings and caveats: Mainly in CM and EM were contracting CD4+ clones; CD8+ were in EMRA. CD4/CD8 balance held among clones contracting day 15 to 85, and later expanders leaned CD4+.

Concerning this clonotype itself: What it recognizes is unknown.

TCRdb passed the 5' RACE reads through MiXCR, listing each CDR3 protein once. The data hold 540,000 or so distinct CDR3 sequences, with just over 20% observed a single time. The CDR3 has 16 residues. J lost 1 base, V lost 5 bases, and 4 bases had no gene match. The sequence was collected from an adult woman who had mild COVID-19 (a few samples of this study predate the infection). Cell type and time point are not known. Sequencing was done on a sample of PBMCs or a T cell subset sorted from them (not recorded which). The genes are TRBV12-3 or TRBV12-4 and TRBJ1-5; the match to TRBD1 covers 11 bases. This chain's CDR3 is CASSAGTGGSNQPQHF. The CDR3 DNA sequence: TGTGCCAGCAGTGCCGGGACAGGGGGAAGCAATCAGCCCCAGCATTTT.